These T cell receptor beta chains were read from a single sample in a study of blood T cell repertoires in COVID-19. Here immunoSEQ multiplex PCR was the method, and the copy in TCRdb shows in-frame clones only, minus some. This table has approximately 230,000 clones, about 91% appearing once. Material for sequencing was peripheral blood. These receptors were collected from a man aged 80 or over with acute or convalescent COVID-19. Both conserved end residues are part of each CDR3. The order of the fields is J gene, V gene, CDR3 protein.

>TRBJ2-3|TRBV7-2
CASSLALQGADTQYF
>TRBJ2-7|TRBV7-8
CASSRRTSGVIPYEQYF
>TRBJ1-2|TRBV7-2
CASSQARQNYGYTF
>TRBJ2-1|TRBV7-2
CASRPPGQGYNEQFF
>TRBJ2-3|TRBV7-2
CASSPRGRGRRSSTDTQYF
>TRBJ1-3|TRBV3-1/TRBV3-2
CASSQGPGANSGNTIYF
>TRBJ2-2|TRBV7-6
CASSLAGGDTGELFF
>TRBJ2-7|TRBV3-1/TRBV3-2
CASSSPGTGSYEQYF
>TRBJ1-6|TRBV5-1
CASSYQGGDSPLHF
>TRBJ2-3|TRBV25-1
CASSEWGGSTDTQYF
>TRBJ2-5|TRBV6-5
CASSITHVGRETQYF
>TRBJ2-3|TRBV27
CASSLTPTPYRPDTQYF
>TRBJ2-7|TRBV27
CASSLSSTYEQYF
>TRBJ1-3|TRBV4-2
CASSLAGTGNTIYF
>TRBJ2-5|TRBV7-2
CASSPDRGLQETQYF
>TRBJ1-5|TRBV20-1
CSASPRVRSNQPQHF
>TRBJ2-1|TRBV7-3
CASSPTRGLAARSSYNEQFF
>TRBJ1-2|TRBV11-1
CASTNSGGAYGYTF
>TRBJ1-4|TRBV27
CASSTPPGQPGAHNEKLFF
>TRBJ2-1|TRBV2
CASSAGLAGYSYNEQFF
>TRBJ1-5|TRBV7-9
CASSLESDQPQHF
>TRBJ1-3|TRBV6-5
CASSYDSGGSGNTIYF
>TRBJ2-2|TRBV6-5
CASSSVRGAAGELFF
>TRBJ2-3|TRBV24-1
CATRPGGLTDTQYF
>TRBJ2-5|TRBV19
CASSIASSEGETQYF
>TRBJ2-1|TRBV7-2
CASTLTGPSYNEQFF
>TRBJ2-7|TRBV29-1
CSVESSRDNSYEQYF
>TRBJ1-5|TRBV6-6
CASSWGTGERQPQHF
>TRBJ1-1|TRBV6-2/TRBV6-3
CASSYSTAKAFF
>TRBJ1-5|TRBV28
CASSKTGGRLNQPQHF
>TRBJ1-1|TRBV7-2
CASSFRGALNTEAFF
>TRBJ2-5|TRBV14
CASSQVLAEEETQYF
>TRBJ2-1|TRBV24-1
CATSEQAGTTYNEQFF
>TRBJ1-6|TRBV7-2
CASSLTAGANSPLHF
>TRBJ2-2|TRBV9
CASSIWLAGENTGELFF
>TRBJ2-2|TRBV7-3
CASSFGLQTGELFF